The rows below give T cell receptor beta chains drawn from one sample of a study of blood T cell repertoires in COVID-19. The repertoire was sequenced with immunoSEQ multiplex PCR; TCRdb's copy has only in-frame clones and lacks some. The sample consists of under 250,000 clones, more than 70% of them appearing once. Input material: peripheral blood. The receptors come from a man aged 35-49 years with active or convalescent COVID-19. CDR3s include the opening cysteine and the closing phenylalanine or tryptophan. D genes are given only for firm matches.

V: TRBV30
J: TRBJ2-7
D: NA
CDR3: CAWSAGGIYEQYF

V: TRBV10-2
J: TRBJ2-7
D: NA
CDR3: CASSERQGFYEQYF

V: TRBV19
J: TRBJ1-1
D: NA
CDR3: CASSIMTGNTEAFF

V: TRBV19
J: TRBJ2-4
D: TRBD1
CDR3: CASRTGGKNIQYF

V: TRBV11-1
J: TRBJ2-7
D: TRBD1
CDR3: CASSPGTGYYEQYF

V: TRBV14
J: TRBJ1-4
D: TRBD1
CDR3: CASSEQGATRKLFF

V: TRBV7-9
J: TRBJ2-1
D: TRBD2
CDR3: CASGLAGGTYNEQFF

V: TRBV6-5
J: TRBJ1-2
D: TRBD1
CDR3: CASRDREGYGYTF

V: TRBV5-6
J: TRBJ1-5
D: TRBD1
CDR3: CASSWGQGSNQPQHF

V: TRBV19
J: TRBJ1-3
D: NA
CDR3: CASSMGAGYGNTIYF

V: TRBV4-3
J: TRBJ1-3
D: NA
CDR3: CASSQDRTFSGNTIYF

V: TRBV5-4
J: TRBJ2-3
D: TRBD1
CDR3: CASSLDRGFTDTQYF

V: TRBV21-1
J: TRBJ2-5
D: NA
CDR3: CASSKGAGGKLRETQYF

V: TRBV5-1
J: TRBJ1-1
D: NA
CDR3: CASSPVEGFMNTEAFF

V: TRBV10-1
J: TRBJ2-2
D: NA
CDR3: CASRPGNTGELFF

V: TRBV27
J: TRBJ2-1
D: TRBD1
CDR3: CASTAGTGFYNEQFF

V: TRBV28
J: TRBJ2-7
D: NA
CDR3: CASSPSTGNEQYF

V: TRBV25-1
J: TRBJ1-5
D: NA
CDR3: CASSSTGRQPQHF

V: TRBV6-6
J: TRBJ1-5
D: NA
CDR3: CASSYAEDNQPQHF

V: TRBV30
J: TRBJ2-7
D: TRBD1
CDR3: CAWSTSGQVIPYEQYF

V: TRBV21-1
J: TRBJ2-4
D: NA
CDR3: CASSKVGLAKNIQYF

V: TRBV3-1/TRBV3-2
J: TRBJ1-2
D: NA
CDR3: CASSQVSAGNYGYTF

V: TRBV5-4
J: TRBJ1-1
D: NA
CDR3: CASSRMDTDTEAFF

V: TRBV30
J: TRBJ2-7
D: TRBD2
CDR3: CAWDRMGLAGGYEQYF

V: TRBV5-6
J: TRBJ1-1
D: NA
CDR3: CASSQVRGGTEAFF

V: TRBV5-1
J: TRBJ2-3
D: NA
CDR3: CASSLVSARVTDTQYF